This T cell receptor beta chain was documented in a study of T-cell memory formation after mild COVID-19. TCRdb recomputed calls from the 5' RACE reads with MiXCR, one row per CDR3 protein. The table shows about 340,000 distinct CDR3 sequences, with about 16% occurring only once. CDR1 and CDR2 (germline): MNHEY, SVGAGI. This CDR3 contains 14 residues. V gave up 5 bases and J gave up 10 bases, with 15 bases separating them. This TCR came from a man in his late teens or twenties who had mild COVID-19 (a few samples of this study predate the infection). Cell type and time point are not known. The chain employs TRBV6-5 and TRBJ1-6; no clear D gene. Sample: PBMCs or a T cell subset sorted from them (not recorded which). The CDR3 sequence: CASSQAYGISPLHF. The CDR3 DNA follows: TGTGCCAGCAGTCAAGCCTACGGAATCTCACCCCTCCACTTT.